Below, 31 T cell receptor beta chains from the same sample are listed, as sequenced in a study of T-cell memory formation after mild COVID-19 (dated by TCRdb to about 2021). Library creation used 5' RACE. The sequencer listed for this sample is Illumina NovaSeq 6000. The raw public data were reprocessed by TCRdb itself: fastp quality trimming at Q25, MiXCR clonotype calling, in-frame beta chains only. One record per CDR3 amino acid sequence lists the most common genes and DNA. Here the sample has roughly 200,000 distinct CDR3 sequences; around 19% occur a single time. In total, the top ten clones hold 2.4% of the sample. Sequencing was performed on PBMCs or a T cell subset sorted from them (not recorded which). The receptors originated from an adult woman who had mild COVID-19 (a few samples of this study predate the infection). The sample titles of this study are shuffled in the database, so cell type and time point are left out; the donor was told from shared clones.

This clonotype has only a few counts. V is TRBV7-9 and J is TRBJ2-1, with D possibly being TRBD1 (6 bases). V was clipped by 3 bases and J by 2 bases, with 26 bases between them. CDR3 length: 20 amino acids. Germline CDR1 reads SEHNR; CDR2 reads FQNEAQ (reference sequence). This CDR3 reads CASSFVRRGTGFSTYNEQFF. The CDR3 nucleotides read TGTGCCAGCAGCTTTGTGCGTCGAGGAACAGGGTTTAGTACCTACAATGAGCAGTTCTTC. Full variable domain (outside the CDR3, taken from reference TRBV7-9 and TRBJ2-1): DTGVSQNPRHKITKRGQNVTFRCDPISEHNRLYWYRQTLGQGPEFLTYFQNEAQLEKSRLLSDRFSAERPKGSFSTLEIQRTEQGDSAMYLCASSFVRRGTGFSTYNEQFFGPGTRLTVL.

The CDR3 DNA reads TGTGCCAGCAGCTTCGTTCGGGTTGCTGGCCAAGAGACCCAGTACTTC. Translating it yields CASSFVRVAGQETQYF. The rearrangement links TRBV7-8 to TRBJ2-5; D gene uncertain. The germline V gene has CDR1 SGHVS and CDR2 FQNEAQ. The CDR3 extends over 16 amino acids. V lost 3 bases to trimming and J lost 1 base, with 15 bases between them.

This clonotype was picked up many times. This chain links TRBV5-1 with TRBJ1-2; TRBD1 is a possible D gene (6 bases). CDR1 is SGHRS, CDR2 YFSETQ, per germline. Trimming stripped 5 bases from V and 4 bases from J, with 18 bases between. The CDR3 loop spans 15 amino acids. CDR3 protein: CASRPSPGQFYGYTF. The CDR3 nucleotides are TGCGCCAGCAGGCCGTCTCCGGGACAATTCTATGGCTACACCTTC.

This clonotype was counted at least ten times. The rearrangement joins TRBV12-3 or TRBV12-4 to TRBJ1-1; TRBD1 might be the D (5 bases). Deletions cut 3 bases from V and 6 bases from J, with 14 bases between. The CDR3 is 14 amino acids. The CDR3 here is CASSLARGGSEAFF. In DNA form, the CDR3 reads TGTGCCAGCAGTTTGGCGCGGGGCGGCTCTGAAGCTTTCTTT.

The chain combines TRBV29-1 with TRBJ2-3, with D hard to call. The CDR3 is made up of 13 amino acids. Trimming left V 8 bases short and J 2 bases short, with 14 bases between. The V gene's germline CDR1 is SQVTM and CDR2 ANQGSEA. The CDR3 region has the DNA TGCAGCACATACAAGGGCCCCACAGATACGCAGTATTTT. It yields the protein CSTYKGPTDTQYF.

The chain has TRBV19 and TRBJ2-1; 7 nucleotides align to TRBD2. This CDR3 spans 15 amino acids. The germline V gene encodes CDR1 LNHDA and CDR2 SQIVND (reference sequence). V lost 3 bases to trimming and J lost 3 bases; unmatched junction nucleotides: 5. CDR3 coding DNA: TGTGCCAGTAGTATCCGGGACTACGTCTACAATGAGCAGTTCTTC. This translates into CASSIRDYVYNEQFF.

This chain uses TRBV5-4 with TRBJ2-3; tentative D call: TRBD1 (6 bases). V lost 2 bases to trimming and J lost 7 bases, with 11 bases between them. CDR3 length equals 13 residues. Germline V gene lookup returns CDR1 SGHNT and CDR2 YYREEE (reference sequence). The CDR3 protein is CASSFRGPNTQYF. CDR3 in DNA: TGTGCCAGCAGCTTCAGGGGCCCGAATACGCAGTATTTT. Drawing the rest from reference TRBV5-4 and TRBJ2-3, the complete variable domain is ETGVTQSPTHLIKTRGQQVTLRCSSQSGHNTVSWYQQALGQGPQFIFQYYREEENGRGNFPPRFSGLQFPNYSSELNVNALELDDSALYLCASSFRGPNTQYFGPGTRLTVL.

The chain is built from TRBV5-1 and TRBJ2-3, with 10 positions matching TRBD2. The germline CDR1 and CDR2 sequences are SGHRS and YFSETQ. The CDR3 runs 16 residues. Trimming cost V 0 bases and J 1 base; bases outside gene matches: 2. The CDR3 loop is CASSLALAGGTDTQYF. In DNA form, the CDR3 reads TGCGCCAGCAGCTTGGCGCTAGCGGGGGGCACAGATACGCAGTATTTT.

The V call is TRBV5-1, the J call TRBJ2-7; no clear D gene. CDR3 length: 15 residues. Germline V gene data show CDR1 as SGHRS and CDR2 as YFSETQ. Trimming took 0 bases from V and 2 from J, leaving 12 bases between them. The DNA of the CDR3 is TGCGCCAGCAGCTTGGGGGTAACAACCACCTACGAGCAGTACTTC. Encoded protein: CASSLGVTTTYEQYF.

This clonotype was detected a few times. DNA of the CDR3: TGTGCCAGCAGCCGGGGAGGTATTGGCTACACCTTC. Encoded protein: CASSRGGIGYTF. The V gene is TRBV7-2, the J gene TRBJ1-2, with D unresolved. The germline V and J ends were trimmed by 5 bases and 7 bases, with 11 bases remaining between them. The CDR3 runs to 12 residues. Per germline, CDR1 SGHTA and CDR2 FQGNSA.

Only a few counts were recorded for this clonotype. The chain has TRBV7-8 and TRBJ1-1; 7 nucleotides align to TRBD1. Germline-derived CDR1 and CDR2 are SGHVS and FQNEAQ. This CDR3 region has 15 residues. Germline trimming cut 1 base from V and 4 bases from J; bases unmatched to any gene: 6. The CDR3 spells CASSLGTGGATEAFF. For the CDR3, the DNA is TGTGCCAGCAGCTTAGGGACAGGAGGGGCCACTGAAGCTTTCTTT.

This clonotype has a handful of counts. The rearrangement uses TRBV5-1 and TRBJ1-4; D gene uncertain. The CDR3 runs to 15 residues. Trimming took 0 bases from V and 4 from J, leaving 10 bases between them. CDR1 is SGHRS, CDR2 YFSETQ, per germline. CDR3 DNA: TGCGCCAGCAGCTTGGCCCGGGAGGTTAATGAAAAACTGTTTTTT. Amino acid sequence: CASSLAREVNEKLFF.

This clonotype has just a few counts. The chain is built from TRBV20-1 and TRBJ2-3; D gene unclear. Germline V lookup: CDR1 DFQATT, CDR2 SNEGSKA (reference sequence). The ends were cut back, 1 base at V and 0 bases at J, with 11 bases in the middle. The CDR3 runs 15 residues. The CDR3 here is CSARGRVPSTDTQYF. The CDR3, as DNA: TGCAGTGCTAGAGGTCGGGTACCCAGCACAGATACGCAGTATTTT.

This rearrangement joins TRBV5-1 to TRBJ2-1, with TRBD1 identical over 7 bases. The junction had 4 bases not matched to a gene; V was cut back by 2 bases and J by 5 bases. Germline CDR1 is SGHRS and CDR2 is YFSETQ. CDR3 length equals 14 residues. CDR3 in amino acids: CASSLQGPNNEQFF. The CDR3 DNA reads TGCGCCAGCAGCTTACAGGGGCCTAACAATGAGCAGTTCTTC.

With respect to this clonotype: This may arise from a read error, as a much more abundant clone is one base away. V is TRBV5-1 and J is TRBJ2-7; perhaps TRBD2 as D (6 bases). Germline CDR1 reads SGHRS; CDR2 reads YFSETQ. Trimming removed 4 bases from V and 4 bases from J, with 12 bases in between. There are 13 residues in the CDR3. CDR3 sequence: CASSQGGLYEQYF. The CDR3 nucleotides read TGCGCCAGCAGCCAGGGAGGCCTTTACGAGCAGTACTTC. Combining the CDR3 with reference TRBV5-1 and TRBJ2-7 gives the whole variable domain KAGVTQTPRYLIKTRGQQVTLSCSPISGHRSVSWYQQTPGQGLQFLFEYFSETQRNKGNFPGRFSGRQFSNSRSEMNVSTLELGDSALYLCASSQGGLYEQYFGPGTRLTVT.

The rearrangement joins TRBV24-1 to TRBJ2-2, with D possibly matching TRBD1 (6 bases). The CDR3 is 16 amino acids. Germline CDR1 is KGHDR and CDR2 is SFDVKD. Trimming shortened V by 3 bases and J by 1 base, and 11 bases separated the two germline ends. CDR3 DNA: TGTGCCACCAGTGATGCCCTGGGACAGAACACCGGGGAGCTGTTTTTT. It yields the protein CATSDALGQNTGELFF.

The chain is built from TRBV18 and TRBJ2-7, with 9 bases fitting TRBD1. The CDR3 runs 14 residues. Germline CDR1 KGHSH, CDR2 LQKENI. With V trimmed by 8 bases and J by 3 bases, 8 bases remained unmatched. The chain's CDR3 is CASAPGTGFYEQYF. The CDR3 bases are TGTGCCAGCGCCCCCGGGACAGGGTTCTACGAGCAGTACTTC.

The sample holds a few counts of this clonotype. V is TRBV18 and J is TRBJ2-4; D may correspond to TRBD1 or TRBD2 (5 bases each). CDR1 and CDR2 from the germline V gene are KGHSH and LQKENI. Trimming stripped 5 bases from V and 0 bases from J, with 14 bases between. CDR3 length: 16 residues. CDR3 nucleotide sequence: TGTGCCAGCTCAAACGGGGCACTCGGAGCCAAAAACATTCAGTACTTC. As protein: CASSNGALGAKNIQYF.

The chain uses TRBV15 and TRBJ1-5; TRBD1 matches at 12 bases. The CDR3 is made up of 15 amino acids. The germline V gene has CDR1 LNHNV and CDR2 YYDKDF (reference sequence). V shed 5 bases, J shed 7 bases, and the junction held 6 bases outside the gene matches. CDR3 bases: TGTGCCACCAGCTTCACCGGGACAGGGGGCCAGCCCCAGCATTTT. Translated, it gives CATSFTGTGGQPQHF.

In this sample, this clonotype turned up many times. The genes are TRBV9 and TRBJ1-4, with 7 bases aligning to TRBD1. CDR3 length: 16 residues. V gave up 4 bases and J gave up 7 bases; unmatched junction bases: 13. Germline-derived CDR1 and CDR2 are SGDLS and YYNGEE. The CDR3 DNA follows: TGTGCCAGCAGCAAACAAACAGGGGACGTTGGTGAAAAACTGTTTTTT. This sequence encodes CASSKQTGDVGEKLFF.

The chain is built from TRBV5-1 and TRBJ2-2; D not resolved. Trimming left V 4 bases short and J 0 bases short, with 16 bases between. In germline, CDR1 is SGHRS, CDR2 YFSETQ. This CDR3 is built from 17 residues. CDR3 DNA sequence: TGCGCCAGCAGCCTTGGCGTCGTTGCCACGAACACCGGGGAGCTGTTTTTT. Its protein is CASSLGVVATNTGELFF.

The genes are TRBV6-5 and TRBJ1-1, with D uncertain. The ends were cut back, 0 bases at V and 4 bases at J, with 12 bases in the middle. Germline CDR1 and CDR2: MNHEY and SVGAGI. The CDR3 runs to 15 residues. CDR3 amino acids: CASSYSLLDPTEAFF. The CDR3 DNA is TGTGCCAGCAGTTACTCTCTTCTGGATCCCACTGAAGCTTTCTTT.

This clonotype was picked up a small number of times. The genes are TRBV4-1 and TRBJ2-5; D not resolved. The germline gives CDR1 MGHRA, CDR2 YSYEKL. With 2 bases removed from V and 2 bases from J, the gap between germline ends came to 12 bases. CDR3 length equals 15 residues. CDR3 loop: CASSQQLTYQETQYF. In nucleotides, the CDR3 is TGCGCCAGCAGCCAACAACTGACATATCAAGAGACCCAGTACTTC.

This chain uses TRBV3-1 with TRBJ2-7; D tentatively reads TRBD1 or TRBD2 (5 bases each). Germline lookup yields CDR1 LGHDT and CDR2 YNNKEL (reference sequence). Deletions cut 3 bases from V and 3 bases from J, with 18 bases between. The CDR3 length is 16 residues. This CDR3 is CASSHQAGRVGYEQYF. Written as DNA, the CDR3 is TGTGCCAGCAGCCATCAGGCGGGCAGGGTTGGCTACGAGCAGTACTTC.

The rearrangement links TRBV3-1 to TRBJ2-1; 8 bases match TRBD2. CDR1 is LGHDT and CDR2 is YNNKEL in the germline V gene (reference sequence). The length of the CDR3 is 14 residues. V gave up 3 bases and J gave up 3 bases; unmatched junction bases: 1. CDR3: CASSQAGGYNEQFF. As DNA, the CDR3 is TGTGCCAGCAGCCAGGCGGGGGGCTACAATGAGCAGTTCTTC.

This clonotype showed up just a few times. The gene calls are TRBV21-1 and TRBJ2-1; the listed D gene, TRBD1, was not tested against the DNA. TRBV21-1 is assigned pseudogene status. CDR3 length: 18 amino acids. For the CDR3, the DNA is TGTGCCAGCAGCACCCATGGGGGGCAGGTTAGCTCCTACAATGAGCAGTTCTTC. Protein: CASSTHGGQVSSYNEQFF.

V gene TRBV7-2 combines with J gene TRBJ2-1; weak D call: TRBD2 (5 bases). This CDR3 has 12 residues. Germline V CDR1 and CDR2: SGHTA, FQGNSA. Trimming removed 3 bases at V and 10 bases at J, with 10 bases between. As DNA, the CDR3 is TGTGCCAGCAGCTTCACTAGGACGGAGCAGTTCTTC. Protein: CASSFTRTEQFF.

Ten or more counts support this clonotype. The J gene is TRBJ1-2, the V gene TRBV7-3; TRBD1 might be the D (5 bases). The CDR3 is made up of 14 amino acids. Trimming cost V 3 bases and J 8 bases, with 16 bases left between them. CDR1 is SGHTA and CDR2 is FQGTGA in the germline V gene. CDR3 sequence: CASSFGPGTEGYTF. In nucleotides, the CDR3 is TGTGCCAGCAGCTTTGGTCCTGGGACGGAGGGCTACACCTTC.

The chain links TRBV18 to TRBJ2-2, with 12 bases fitting TRBD2. Unmatched junction bases numbered 3, after V lost 3 bases and J lost 1 base. The CDR3 has 17 residues. Looked up from germline, CDR1 is KGHSH and CDR2 is LQKENI. CDR3 residues: CASSPPTSGRNTGELFF. CDR3 coding DNA: TGTGCCAGCTCACCTCCGACTAGCGGGAGGAACACCGGGGAGCTGTTTTTT.

This clonotype occurred a few times. The gene calls are TRBV7-2 and TRBJ2-1; 9 bases agree with TRBD2. J was trimmed by 1 base and V by 5 bases; bases with no gene match: 6. The germline V gene encodes CDR1 SGHTA and CDR2 FQGNSA. There are 16 residues in the CDR3. DNA for the CDR3: TGTGCCAGCAGCCCCTATCTAGCGGGGTCCTACAATGAGCAGTTCTTC. It encodes CASSPYLAGSYNEQFF.

The V and J genes are TRBV12-3 or TRBV12-4 and TRBJ2-6; perhaps TRBD2 as D (5 bases). This CDR3 is built from 15 residues. V shed 7 bases and J shed 2 bases, with 12 bases lying between them. The CDR3 region is CASTTSEAGANVLTF. The CDR3 coding sequence is TGTGCCAGCACAACGTCGGAGGCTGGGGCCAACGTCCTGACTTTC.